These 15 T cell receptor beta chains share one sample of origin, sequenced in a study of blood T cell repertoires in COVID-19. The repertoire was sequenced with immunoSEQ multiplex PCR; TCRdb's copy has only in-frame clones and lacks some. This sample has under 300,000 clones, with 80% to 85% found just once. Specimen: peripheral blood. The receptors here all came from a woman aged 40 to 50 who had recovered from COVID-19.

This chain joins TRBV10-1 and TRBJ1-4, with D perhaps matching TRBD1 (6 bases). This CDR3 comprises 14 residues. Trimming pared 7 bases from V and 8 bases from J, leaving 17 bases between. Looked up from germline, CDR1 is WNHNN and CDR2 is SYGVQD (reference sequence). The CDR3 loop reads CASTLGGGNEKLFF. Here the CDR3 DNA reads TGCGCCAGCACCCTGGGGGGGGGCAACGAAAAACTGTTTTTT.

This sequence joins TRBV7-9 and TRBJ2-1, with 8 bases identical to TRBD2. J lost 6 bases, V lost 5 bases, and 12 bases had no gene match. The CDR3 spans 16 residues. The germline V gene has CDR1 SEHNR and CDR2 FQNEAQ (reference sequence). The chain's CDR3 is CASSPFRGGLVNEQFF. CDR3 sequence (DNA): TGTGCCAGCAGCCCGTTCCGGGGGGGCCTTGTCAATGAGCAGTTCTTC.

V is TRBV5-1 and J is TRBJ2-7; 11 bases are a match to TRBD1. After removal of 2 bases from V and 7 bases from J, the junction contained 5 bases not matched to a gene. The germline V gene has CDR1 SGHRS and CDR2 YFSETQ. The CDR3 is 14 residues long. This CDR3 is CASSFGTGGNEQYF. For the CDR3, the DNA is TGCGCCAGCAGCTTCGGGACAGGGGGTAATGAGCAGTACTTC.

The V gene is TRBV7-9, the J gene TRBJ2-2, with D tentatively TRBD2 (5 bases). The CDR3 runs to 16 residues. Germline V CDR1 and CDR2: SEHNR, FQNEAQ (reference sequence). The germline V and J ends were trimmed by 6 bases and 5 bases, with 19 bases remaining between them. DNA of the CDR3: TGTGCCAGCAGTACTTTGGGATCCTCGGGGACCGGGGAGCTGTTTTTT. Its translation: CASSTLGSSGTGELFF.

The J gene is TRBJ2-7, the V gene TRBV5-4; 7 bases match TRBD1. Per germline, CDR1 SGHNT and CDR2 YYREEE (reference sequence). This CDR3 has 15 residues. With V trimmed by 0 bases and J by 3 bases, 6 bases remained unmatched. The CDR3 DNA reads TGTGCCAGCAGCTTGGAGGGGGCAAGGAACTACGAGCAGTACTTC. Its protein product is CASSLEGARNYEQYF.

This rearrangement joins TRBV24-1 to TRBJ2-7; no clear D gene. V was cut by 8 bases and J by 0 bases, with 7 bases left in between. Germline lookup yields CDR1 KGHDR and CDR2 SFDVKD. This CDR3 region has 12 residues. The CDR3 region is CATTESSYEQYF. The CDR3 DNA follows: TGTGCCACCACCGAGAGCTCCTACGAGCAGTACTTC.

The CDR3 bases are TGTGCCAGCAGTTACTCGACGCTTAGGCTGCACAGATACTTAGCCAAAAACATTCAGTACTTC. Protein: CASSYSTLRLHRYLAKNIQYF. V and J are TRBV6-2 or TRBV6-3 and TRBJ2-4; no clear D gene. V shed 0 bases and J shed 0 bases, with 24 bases lying between them. This CDR3 contains 21 residues. Germline CDR1 MNHEY, CDR2 SVGEGT.

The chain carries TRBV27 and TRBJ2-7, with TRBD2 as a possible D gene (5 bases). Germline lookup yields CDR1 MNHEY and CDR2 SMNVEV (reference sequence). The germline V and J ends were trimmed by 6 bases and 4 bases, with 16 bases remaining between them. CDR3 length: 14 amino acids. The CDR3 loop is CASSLKPGTYEQYF. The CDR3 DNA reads TGTGCCAGCAGCCTAAAACCGGGAACTTACGAGCAGTACTTC.

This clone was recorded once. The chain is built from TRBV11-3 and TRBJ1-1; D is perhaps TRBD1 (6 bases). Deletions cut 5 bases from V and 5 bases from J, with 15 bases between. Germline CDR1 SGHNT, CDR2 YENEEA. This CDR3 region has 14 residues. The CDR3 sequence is CASSVSYRDTEAFF. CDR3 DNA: TGTGCCAGCAGCGTAAGCTACAGGGATACTGAAGCTTTCTTT.

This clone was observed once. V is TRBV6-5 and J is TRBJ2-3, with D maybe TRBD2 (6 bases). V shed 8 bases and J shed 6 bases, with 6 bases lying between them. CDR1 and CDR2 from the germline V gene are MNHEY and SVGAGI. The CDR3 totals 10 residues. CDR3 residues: CASRGDTQYF. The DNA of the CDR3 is TGTGCCAGCCGGGGGGATACGCAGTATTTT.

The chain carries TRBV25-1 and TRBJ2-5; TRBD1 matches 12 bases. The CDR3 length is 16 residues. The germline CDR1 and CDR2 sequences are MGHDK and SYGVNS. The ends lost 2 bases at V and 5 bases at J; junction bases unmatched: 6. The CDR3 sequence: CASSEGTGGYSETQYF. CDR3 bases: TGTGCCAGCAGTGAAGGGACAGGGGGCTACTCGGAGACCCAGTACTTC.

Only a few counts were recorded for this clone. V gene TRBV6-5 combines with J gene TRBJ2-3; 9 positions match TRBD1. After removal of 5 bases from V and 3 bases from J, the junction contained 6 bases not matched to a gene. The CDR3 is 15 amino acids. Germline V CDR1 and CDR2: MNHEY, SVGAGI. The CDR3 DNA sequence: TGTGCCAGCAGTCGACAGGGGGAGAAAACAGATACGCAGTATTTT. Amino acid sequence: CASSRQGEKTDTQYF.

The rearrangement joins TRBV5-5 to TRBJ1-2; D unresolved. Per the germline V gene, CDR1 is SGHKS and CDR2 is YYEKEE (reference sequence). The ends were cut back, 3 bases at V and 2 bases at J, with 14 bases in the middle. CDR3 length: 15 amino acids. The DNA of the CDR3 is TGTGCCAGCAGCTCACCCACTAGGAGCAACTATGGCTACACCTTC. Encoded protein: CASSSPTRSNYGYTF.

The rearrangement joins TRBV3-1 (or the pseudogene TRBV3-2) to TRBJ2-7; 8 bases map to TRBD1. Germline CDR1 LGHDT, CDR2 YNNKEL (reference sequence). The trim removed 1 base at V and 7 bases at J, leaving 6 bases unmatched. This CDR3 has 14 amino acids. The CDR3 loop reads CASSQGQGAREQYF. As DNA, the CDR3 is TGTGCCAGCAGCCAAGGTCAGGGGGCCAGGGAGCAGTACTTC.

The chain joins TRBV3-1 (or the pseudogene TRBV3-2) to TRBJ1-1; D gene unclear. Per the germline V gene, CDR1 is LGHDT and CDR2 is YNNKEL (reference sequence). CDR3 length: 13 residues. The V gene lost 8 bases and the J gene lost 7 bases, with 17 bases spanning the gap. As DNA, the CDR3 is TGTGCCAGCGGGAGGTCGGGGAGCGTTGAAGCTTTCTTT. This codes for CASGRSGSVEAFF.